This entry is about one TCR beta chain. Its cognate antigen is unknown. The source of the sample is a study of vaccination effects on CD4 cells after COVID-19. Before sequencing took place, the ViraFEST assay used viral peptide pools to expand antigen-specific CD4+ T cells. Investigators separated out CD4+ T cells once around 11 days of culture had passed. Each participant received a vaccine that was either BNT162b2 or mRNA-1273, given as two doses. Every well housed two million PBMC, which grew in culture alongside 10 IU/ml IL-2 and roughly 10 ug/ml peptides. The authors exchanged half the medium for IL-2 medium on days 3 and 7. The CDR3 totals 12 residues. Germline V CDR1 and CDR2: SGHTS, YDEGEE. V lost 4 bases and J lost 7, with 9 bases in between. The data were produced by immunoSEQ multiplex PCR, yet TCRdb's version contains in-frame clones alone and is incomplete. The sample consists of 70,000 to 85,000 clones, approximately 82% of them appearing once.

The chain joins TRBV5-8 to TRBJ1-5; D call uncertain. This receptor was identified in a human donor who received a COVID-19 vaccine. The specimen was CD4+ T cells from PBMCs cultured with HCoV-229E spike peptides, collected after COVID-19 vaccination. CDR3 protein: CASSPFGQPQHF. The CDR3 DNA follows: TGTGCCAGCAGCCCTTTCGGACAGCCCCAGCATTTT.